The rows below give T cell receptor beta chains drawn from one sample of a study of memory CD4+ T cells and cytomegalovirus serostatus. Assay used: immunoSEQ multiplex PCR; TCRdb lists only in-frame clones, some missing. The table has about 41,000 clones, roughly 83% seen once. The sample taken for sequencing was memory CD4+ T cells from blood. Every receptor here comes from an adult in good health and CMV-seronegative. CDR3s include the opening cysteine and the closing phenylalanine or tryptophan. A D gene is named only where the DNA matches it firmly.

V: TRBV11-2
J: TRBJ2-5
D: NA
DNA: TGTGCCAGCAGCTATCAACCGGGGGCGGAGACCCAGTACTTC
CDR3: CASSYQPGAETQYF

V: TRBV14
J: TRBJ1-6
D: TRBD1
DNA: TGTGCCAGCAGCCCCCTGGACAGGGGAGGATATTCACCCCTCCACTTT
CDR3: CASSPLDRGGYSPLHF

V: TRBV5-5
J: TRBJ2-7
D: NA
DNA: TGTGCCAGCAGCTTGGCCCCAGGGAATTCCTACGAGCAGTACTTC
CDR3: CASSLAPGNSYEQYF

V: TRBV5-6
J: TRBJ1-6
D: TRBD1
DNA: TGTGCCAGCAGCTCCGTACGGACAGGATTTAAATCTTTGAATTCACCCCTCCACTTT
CDR3: CASSSVRTGFKSLNSPLHF

V: TRBV5-1
J: TRBJ2-7
D: TRBD1
DNA: TGCGCCAGCTCAAAAACAGCAGGGACAGGGGGCGACGAGCAGTACTTC
CDR3: CASSKTAGTGGDEQYF

V: TRBV11-3
J: TRBJ1-1
D: NA
DNA: TGTGCCAGCTCGAGAGGTAGCACTGAAGCTTTCTTT
CDR3: CASSRGSTEAFF

V: TRBV5-1
J: TRBJ1-1
D: NA
DNA: TGCGCCAGCAGCCCGGAGCTGAACACTGAAGCTTTCTTT
CDR3: CASSPELNTEAFF

V: TRBV7-2
J: TRBJ1-1
D: NA
DNA: TGTGCCAGCAGTTTCAGTTCCTCAATGAACACTGAAGCTTTCTTT
CDR3: CASSFSSSMNTEAFF

V: TRBV9
J: TRBJ2-7
D: NA
DNA: TGTGCCAGCAGCGTAGCGGCCAGGGGCTACGAGCAGTACTTC
CDR3: CASSVAARGYEQYF

V: TRBV14
J: TRBJ1-6
D: NA
DNA: TGTGCCAGCAGCCAAGATCACGGGGTGGGATCACCCCTCCACTTT
CDR3: CASSQDHGVGSPLHF

V: TRBV7-9
J: TRBJ1-1
D: NA
DNA: TGTGCCAGCAGCTTAGAGGCGGGGGCAGAAGCTTTCTTT
CDR3: CASSLEAGAEAFF

V: TRBV11-2
J: TRBJ1-1
D: NA
DNA: TGTGCCAGCAGCTCGGAGCGGAACACTGAAGCTTTCTTT
CDR3: CASSSERNTEAFF

V: TRBV5-6
J: TRBJ1-4
D: NA
DNA: TGTGCCAGCAGCCCCATTTTTCAGACGGAAAAACTGTTTTTT
CDR3: CASSPIFQTEKLFF